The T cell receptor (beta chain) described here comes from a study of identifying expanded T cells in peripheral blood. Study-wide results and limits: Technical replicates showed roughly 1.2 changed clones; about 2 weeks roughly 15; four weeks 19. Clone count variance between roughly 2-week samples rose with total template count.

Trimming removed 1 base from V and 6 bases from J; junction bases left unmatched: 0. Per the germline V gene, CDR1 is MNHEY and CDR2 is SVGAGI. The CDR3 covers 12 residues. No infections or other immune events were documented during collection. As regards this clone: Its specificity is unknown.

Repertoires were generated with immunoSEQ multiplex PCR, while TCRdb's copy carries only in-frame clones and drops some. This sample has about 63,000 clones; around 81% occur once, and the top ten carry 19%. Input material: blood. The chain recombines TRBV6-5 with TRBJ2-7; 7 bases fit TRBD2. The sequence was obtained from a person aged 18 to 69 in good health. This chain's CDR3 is CASSYWGGEQYF. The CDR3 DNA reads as TGTGCCAGCAGTTACTGGGGGGGCGAGCAGTACTTC.